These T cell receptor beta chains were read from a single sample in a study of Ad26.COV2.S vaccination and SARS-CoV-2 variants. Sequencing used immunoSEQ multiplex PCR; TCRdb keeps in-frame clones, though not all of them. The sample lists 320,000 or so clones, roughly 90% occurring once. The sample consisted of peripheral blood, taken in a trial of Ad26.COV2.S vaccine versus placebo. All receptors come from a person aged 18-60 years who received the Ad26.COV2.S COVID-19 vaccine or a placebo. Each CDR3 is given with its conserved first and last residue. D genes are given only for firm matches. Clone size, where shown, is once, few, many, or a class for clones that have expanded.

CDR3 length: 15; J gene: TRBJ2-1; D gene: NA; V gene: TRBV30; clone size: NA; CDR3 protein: CAWSDGGSPYNEQFF; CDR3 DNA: TGTGCCTGGAGTGATGGTGGTAGCCCCTACAATGAGCAGTTCTTC
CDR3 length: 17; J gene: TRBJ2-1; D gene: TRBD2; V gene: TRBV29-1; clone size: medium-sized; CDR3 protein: CSVEDIERGGLSNEQFF; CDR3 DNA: TGCAGCGTTGAAGACATCGAGCGGGGGGGCCTATCAAATGAGCAGTTCTTC
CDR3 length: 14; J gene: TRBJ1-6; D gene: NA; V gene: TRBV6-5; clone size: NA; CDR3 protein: CAIRVSDHNSPLHF; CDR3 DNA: TGTGCCATCCGGGTGAGCGATCATAATTCACCCCTCCACTTT
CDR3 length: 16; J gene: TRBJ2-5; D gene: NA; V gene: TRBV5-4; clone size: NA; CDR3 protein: CASSLPGGGVVRTQYF; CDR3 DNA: TGTGCCAGCAGCTTACCAGGGGGAGGGGTCGTGAGGACCCAGTACTTC
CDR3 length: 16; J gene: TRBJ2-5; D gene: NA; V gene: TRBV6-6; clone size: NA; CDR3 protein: CASSRLLGLEKETQYF; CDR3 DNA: TGTGCCAGCAGTCGCTTGCTAGGCCTAGAAAAAGAGACCCAGTACTTC
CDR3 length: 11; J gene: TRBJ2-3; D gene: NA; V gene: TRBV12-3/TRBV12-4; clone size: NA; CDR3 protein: CASKYSDTQYF; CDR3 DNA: TGTGCCAGCAAGTACTCAGATACGCAGTATTTT
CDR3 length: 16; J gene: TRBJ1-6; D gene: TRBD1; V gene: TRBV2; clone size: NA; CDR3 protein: CASSPRDREYYSPLHF; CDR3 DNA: TGTGCCAGCAGCCCTAGGGACAGGGAATACTATTCACCCCTCCACTTT
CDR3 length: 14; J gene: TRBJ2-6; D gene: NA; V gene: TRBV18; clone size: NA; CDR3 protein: CASSLNFGDNVLTF; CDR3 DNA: TGTGCCAGCTCCCTGAATTTTGGGGACAACGTCCTGACTTTC
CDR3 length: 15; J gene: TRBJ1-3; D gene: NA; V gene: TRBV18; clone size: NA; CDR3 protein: CASSPAGTSGNTIYF; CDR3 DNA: TGTGCCAGCTCACCAGCAGGGACCTCTGGAAACACCATATATTTT
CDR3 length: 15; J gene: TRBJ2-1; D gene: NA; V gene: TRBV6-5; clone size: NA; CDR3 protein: CASSYSGDLYNEQFF; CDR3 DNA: TGTGCCAGCAGTTACTCCGGGGACCTATACAATGAGCAGTTCTTC
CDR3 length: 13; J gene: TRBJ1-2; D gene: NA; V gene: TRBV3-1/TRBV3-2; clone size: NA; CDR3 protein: CASSYGLNYGYTF; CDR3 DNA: TGTGCCAGCAGCTACGGACTAAACTATGGCTACACCTTC
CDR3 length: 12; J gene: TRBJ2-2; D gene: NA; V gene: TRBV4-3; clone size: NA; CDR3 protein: CASSQESGELFF; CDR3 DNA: TGCGCCAGCAGCCAAGAGAGCGGGGAGCTGTTTTTT
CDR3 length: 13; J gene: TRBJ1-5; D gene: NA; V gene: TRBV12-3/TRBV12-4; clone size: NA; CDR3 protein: CASMGLTNQPQHF; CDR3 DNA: TGTGCCAGCATGGGATTAACCAATCAGCCCCAGCATTTT
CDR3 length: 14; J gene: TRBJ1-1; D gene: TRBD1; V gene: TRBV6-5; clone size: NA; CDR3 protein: CASSLYTGGTEAFF; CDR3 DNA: TGTGCCAGCAGTCTCTATACAGGGGGTACTGAAGCTTTCTTT
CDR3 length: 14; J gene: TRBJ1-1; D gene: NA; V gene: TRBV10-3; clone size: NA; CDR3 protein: CAISGGTQGRAAFF; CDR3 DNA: TGTGCCATCAGTGGTGGTACTCAGGGGAGGGCAGCTTTCTTT
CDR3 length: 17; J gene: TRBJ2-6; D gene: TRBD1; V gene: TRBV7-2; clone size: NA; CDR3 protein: CASSLAGQGAGANVLTF; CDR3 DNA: TGTGCCAGCAGCTTAGCAGGACAGGGGGCTGGGGCCAACGTCCTGACTTTC
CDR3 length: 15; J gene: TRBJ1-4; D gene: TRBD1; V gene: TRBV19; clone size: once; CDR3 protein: CASSALGQTNEKLFF; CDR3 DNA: TGTGCCAGTAGTGCCTTGGGACAGACTAATGAAAAACTGTTTTTT
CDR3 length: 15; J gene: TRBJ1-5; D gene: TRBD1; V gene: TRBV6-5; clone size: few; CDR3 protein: CASSYSIGGRQPQHF; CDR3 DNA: TGTGCCAGCAGTTACTCGATAGGGGGCCGGCAGCCCCAGCATTTT
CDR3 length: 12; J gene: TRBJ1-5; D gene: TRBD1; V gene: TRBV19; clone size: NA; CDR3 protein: CASSRQQGDRHF; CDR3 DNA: TGTGCCAGTAGCCGACAACAGGGGGACCGGCATTTT
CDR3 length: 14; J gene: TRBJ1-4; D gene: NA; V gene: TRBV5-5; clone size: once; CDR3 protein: CASSLRQRGEKLFF; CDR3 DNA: TGTGCCAGCAGCTTGAGGCAGAGGGGGGAAAAACTGTTTTTT
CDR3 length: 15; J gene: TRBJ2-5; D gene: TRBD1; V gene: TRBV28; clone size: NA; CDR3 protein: CASIPLWTGSETQYF; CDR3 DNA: TGTGCCAGCATCCCTCTCTGGACAGGGTCAGAGACCCAGTACTTC
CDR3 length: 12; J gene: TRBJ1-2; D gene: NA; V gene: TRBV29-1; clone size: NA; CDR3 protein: CSVEDRGYGYTF; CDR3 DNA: TGCAGCGTTGAAGATAGGGGTTACGGCTACACCTTC
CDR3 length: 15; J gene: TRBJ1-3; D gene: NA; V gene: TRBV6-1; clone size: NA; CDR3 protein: CASSDGVGSGNTIYF; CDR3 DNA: TGTGCCAGCAGTGATGGGGTGGGGTCTGGAAACACCATATATTTT
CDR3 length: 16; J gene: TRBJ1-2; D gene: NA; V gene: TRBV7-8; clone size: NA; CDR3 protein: CASSLEGTVTNYGYTF; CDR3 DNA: TGTGCCAGCAGCTTAGAAGGGACGGTTACTAACTATGGCTACACCTTC
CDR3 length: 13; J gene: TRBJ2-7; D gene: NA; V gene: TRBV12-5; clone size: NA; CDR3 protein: CARNGALNYEQYF; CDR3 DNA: TGTGCTAGGAACGGAGCCCTAAACTACGAGCAGTACTTC
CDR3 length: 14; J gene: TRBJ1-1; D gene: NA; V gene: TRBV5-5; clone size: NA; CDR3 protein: CASRIGQLNTEAFF; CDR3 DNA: TGTGCCAGCCGTATAGGACAGTTGAACACTGAAGCTTTCTTT
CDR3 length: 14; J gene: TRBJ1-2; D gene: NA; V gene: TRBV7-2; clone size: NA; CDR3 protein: CASSLVGDTYGYTF; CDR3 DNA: TGTGCCAGCAGCTTAGTAGGGGACACCTATGGCTACACCTTC
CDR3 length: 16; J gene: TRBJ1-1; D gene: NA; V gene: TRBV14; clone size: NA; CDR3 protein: CASSQEWGLINTEAFF; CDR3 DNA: TGTGCCAGCAGCCAAGAATGGGGGCTTATCAACACTGAAGCTTTCTTT
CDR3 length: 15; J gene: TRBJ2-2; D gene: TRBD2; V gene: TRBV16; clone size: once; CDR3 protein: CASSLTGTKTGELFF; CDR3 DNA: TGTGCCAGCAGCCTTACCGGGACTAAAACCGGGGAGCTGTTTTTT
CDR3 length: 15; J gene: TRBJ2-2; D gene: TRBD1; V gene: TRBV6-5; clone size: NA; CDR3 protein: CASSYDRASTGELFF; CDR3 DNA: TGTGCCAGCAGTTACGACAGGGCGTCGACCGGGGAGCTGTTTTTT
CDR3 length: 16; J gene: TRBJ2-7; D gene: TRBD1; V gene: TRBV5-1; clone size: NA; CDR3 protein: CASSLSTGTGSYEQYF; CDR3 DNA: TGCGCCAGCAGCTTGTCAACCGGGACAGGGTCCTACGAGCAGTACTTC
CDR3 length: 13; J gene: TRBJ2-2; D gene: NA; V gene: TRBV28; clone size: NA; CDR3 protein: CASSFRATGELFF; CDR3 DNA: TGTGCCAGCAGTTTTAGAGCAACCGGGGAGCTGTTTTTT